These T cell receptor beta chains were read from a single sample in a study of regulatory and conventional T cells in breast cancer. Each CDR3 protein is one row after TCRdb ran MiXCR on the PCR reads. The table shows 650 to 850 distinct CDR3 sequences, with about 34% occurring only once. The material sequenced was regulatory T cells from blood. All receptors derive from a female donor with breast cancer. The conserved cysteine and the conserved F or W are not part of the CDR3 here. Fields, in order: V gene, CDR3 protein.

TRBV7-9 ASSPRTGGTGELF
TRBV2 ASGSEQY
TRBV5-4 ASSYGTSGITETQY
TRBV6-5 ASSYYLGTGANYGYT
TRBV24-1 ATSVSGSANEQF
TRBV5-1 ASSAGLAIEQY
TRBV20-1 SAPSVQETQC
TRBV18 ASSRQGNYNEQF
TRBV9 ASSAKSLRGRHNEQF
TRBV28 ASSSIRKVNTGELF
TRBV20-1 SARVKTMNTEAF
TRBV6-2/TRBV6-3 ASKWRGEAF
TRBV7-2 ASSSSHLEQY
TRBV18 ASSHRDSMGGYT
TRBV7-2 ASTNTGELF
TRBV20-1 SARQGPDYEQY
TRBV30 AWCWNAGTDPYEQY
TRBV12-3/TRBV12-4 ASSRTTGNEQF
TRBV7-9 ASSLPRTEAF
TRBV7-3 ASSLQGSTQY
TRBV18 ASSPGSQETQY
TRBV4-2 ASSQDQGSGSYEQY
TRBV5-1 ASSWDGPYGYT
TRBV9 ASNRGLAGASTGSYEQY
TRBV29-1 SVGQYNEQF
TRBV6-6 ASSYSSNQPQH
TRBV10-3 AVRQGREEAF
TRBV4-3 ASSQDMGETQY
TRBV6-6 ASSLRDGYT
TRBV18 ASSPRGPGTGELF
TRBV7-3 ASSGKGGETQY
TRBV5-1 ASSPGVSEQF
TRBV7-2 ASSLETSLAEQY
TRBV5-6 ASSSGTGYYHEQF
TRBV15 ATSREQPGQETQY
TRBV7-9 ASSLSGPINQPQH
TRBV5-1 ASSPRTGTYEQY
TRBV27 ASKSPYNEQF
TRBV7-9 ASSLPGPINQPQH
TRBV7-9 ASSLTVGTLTGELF
TRBV12-3/TRBV12-4 ASSSGDSYNGQF
TRBV7-2 ASSPGTFPDTQY
TRBV5-1 ASSSQTGSSRLTGYNEQF
TRBV20-1 SARPGLHNEQF
TRBV24-1 ATSDRRTGSSYNEQF
TRBV20-1 SARVISIDTQY
TRBV7-2 ASSQWTGARKETQY
TRBV7-2 ASRRGGGADTQY
TRBV6-5 ASRGYGLAGQDTQY
TRBV28 ASSRDRGRGEQF
TRBV7-9 ASSSLWEGELF
TRBV12-3/TRBV12-4 ASRRDFRSEQY
TRBV5-6 ASNPGGGRGTDTQY
TRBV11-2 ASSRGETQY
TRBV20-1 SARRLAGGGTDTQY